A single sample is the source of the 27 T cell receptor beta chains below, sequenced in a study of shared clonotypes between healthy human individuals. Sequencing was performed with immunoSEQ multiplex PCR; in TCRdb, only in-frame clones are kept and a portion is missing. The sample has about 690,000 clones, about 92% seen once. The sequenced sample consisted of memory CD8+ T cells from PBMCs. Subset indicated: CD45RO+ cells pooled with CCR7-negative TemRA cells. The source is a young man in good health. Some clones in this sample may be carry-over from other donors' samples.

Points on this clone: Other DNA sequences in the sample encode the same CDR3. This chain joins TRBV18 and TRBJ2-7; D is ambiguous. Per germline, CDR1 KGHSH and CDR2 LQKENI. The CDR3 sequence is 13 residues long. V was pared by 0 bases and J by 4 bases, with 7 bases between. Here the CDR3 DNA reads TGTGCCAGCTCACCACCGGACGGTTACGAGCAGTACTTC. Translated: CASSPPDGYEQYF.

This rearrangement joins TRBV6-6 to TRBJ2-1, with a weak D call TRBD2 (6 bases). V lost 6 bases to trimming and J lost 5 bases, with 11 bases between them. Germline CDR1 and CDR2: MNHNY and SVGAGI (reference sequence). The CDR3 spans 13 residues. The CDR3 spells CASSPRENNEQFF. In DNA form, the CDR3 reads TGTGCCAGCAGCCCCCGGGAGAACAATGAGCAGTTCTTC.

The chain recombines TRBV7-8 with TRBJ2-5; D is perhaps TRBD1 or TRBD2 (5 bases each). V lost 1 base to trimming and J lost 4 bases, with 13 bases between them. Germline V gene data show CDR1 as SGHVS and CDR2 as FQNEAQ. The CDR3 extends over 15 amino acids. The CDR3 DNA sequence: TGTGCCAGCAGCTTAGTGGGTTCGGGGCTAGAGACCCAGTACTTC. The encoded protein is CASSLVGSGLETQYF.

The V gene is TRBV27, the J gene TRBJ1-5, with D perhaps matching TRBD1 (6 bases). Germline CDR1 and CDR2: MNHEY and SMNVEV (reference sequence). This CDR3 is 15 amino acids long. V dropped 2 bases and J dropped 6 bases, with 14 bases sitting between them. CDR3 loop: CASSLLLGAGQPQHF. CDR3 DNA sequence: TGTGCCAGCAGTTTACTACTGGGGGCCGGTCAGCCCCAGCATTTT.

This clone came up once. The chain carries TRBV27 and TRBJ2-7, with 14 bases aligning to TRBD2. Germline CDR1 reads MNHEY; CDR2 reads SMNVEV (reference sequence). The CDR3 length is 18 residues. Trimming cost V 3 bases and J 4 bases; bases outside gene matches: 11. CDR3 residues: CASSFTLRLAGGLYEQYF. In DNA form, the CDR3 reads TGTGCCAGCAGTTTTACCCTACGACTAGCGGGAGGGTTGTACGAGCAGTACTTC.

V and J are TRBV5-6 and TRBJ2-7; D is possibly TRBD2 (6 bases). The V end was cut by 6 bases, the J end by 1 base, with 11 bases between. The germline CDR1 and CDR2 sequences are SGHDT and YYEEEE. This CDR3 region has 13 residues. The CDR3 bases are TGTGCCAGCACCACGGGGGAATCCTACGAGCAGTACTTC. This codes for CASTTGESYEQYF.

CDR3 nucleotides: TGTGCCAGCAGTCCCGGGACAGGGGCGATCAATGAGCAGTTCTTC. Translation: CASSPGTGAINEQFF. The rearrangement uses TRBV27 and TRBJ2-1; 10 bases align to TRBD1. The CDR3 totals 15 residues. The V gene end was trimmed by 5 bases and the J gene end by 6 bases; junction bases not matched to a gene: 7. Germline loops: CDR1 MNHEY, CDR2 SMNVEV (reference sequence).

This clone appeared once. The chain carries TRBV5-1 and TRBJ2-1; TRBD2 aligns across 10 bases. Germline CDR1 SGHRS, CDR2 YFSETQ. This CDR3 spans 21 amino acids. V gave up 3 bases and J gave up 5 bases; unmatched junction bases: 23. The CDR3 protein is CASSSGRAGTSAEGGDNEQFF. The CDR3 DNA is TGCGCCAGCAGCTCGGGTAGGGCCGGGACTAGCGCCGAAGGGGGGGACAATGAGCAGTTCTTC.

This chain joins TRBV15 and TRBJ2-1; the D call may be TRBD1 or TRBD2 (6 bases each). The CDR3 spans 16 residues. The germline gives CDR1 LNHNV, CDR2 YYDKDF (reference sequence). V shed 3 bases and J shed 0 bases, with 12 bases lying between them. The CDR3 reads CATSRGGGGSYNEQFF. The CDR3 coding sequence is TGTGCCACCAGCAGGGGTGGAGGGGGCTCCTACAATGAGCAGTTCTTC.

This clone was detected only once. The V call is TRBV18, the J call TRBJ2-1; 7 nucleotides line up with TRBD2. J gave up 5 bases and V 2 bases, and 9 bases lay outside the gene matches. This CDR3 contains 16 residues. CDR1 is KGHSH and CDR2 is LQKENI in the germline V gene. The CDR3 is CASSPFHRGVNNEQFF. DNA of the CDR3: TGTGCCAGCTCACCATTCCACCGGGGGGTTAACAATGAGCAGTTCTTC.

V gene TRBV4-1 combines with J gene TRBJ2-7, with D possibly TRBD1 on 6 matching bases. This CDR3 is 15 amino acids long. Germline V gene data show CDR1 as MGHRA and CDR2 as YSYEKL. The V end was cut by 0 bases, the J end by 2 bases, with 11 bases between. CDR3 sequence reads: CASSQEGAGAYEQYF. The CDR3 DNA sequence: TGCGCCAGCAGCCAAGAGGGGGCAGGGGCCTACGAGCAGTACTTC.

The rearrangement links TRBV2 to TRBJ2-7; D possibly corresponds to TRBD2 (5 bases). Per germline, CDR1 SNHLY and CDR2 FYNNEI. V was shortened by 5 bases and J by 2 bases, with 10 bases between the two germline ends. CDR3 length equals 13 residues. CDR3 in amino acids: CASSLGVAYEQYF. The CDR3, as DNA: TGTGCCAGCAGTCTCGGGGTAGCCTACGAGCAGTACTTC.

J is TRBJ2-7 and V is TRBV6-6; 7 positions agree with TRBD1. Trimming cost V 6 bases and J 0 bases; bases outside gene matches: 8. The CDR3 has 15 amino acids. The germline V gene encodes CDR1 MNHNY and CDR2 SVGAGI (reference sequence). In DNA, the CDR3 is TGTGCCAGCAGCCCGGACAGGCCGGGCTCCTACGAGCAGTACTTC. Protein sequence: CASSPDRPGSYEQYF.

The V call is TRBV5-1, the J call TRBJ1-3; perhaps TRBD1 as D (5 bases). Trimming shortened V by 7 bases and J by 0 bases, and 14 bases separated the two germline ends. The germline V gene has CDR1 SGHRS and CDR2 YFSETQ. The CDR3 consists of 15 residues. For the CDR3, the DNA is TGCGCCAGCGGGGACGCGGGGAACTCTGGAAACACCATATATTTT. Residues: CASGDAGNSGNTIYF.

The chain employs TRBV9 and TRBJ1-3; 9 bases fit TRBD1. The J segment lost 7 bases and the V segment lost 4 bases, leaving 6 bases of the junction unmatched. Germline CDR1 and CDR2: SGDLS and YYNGEE. The CDR3 has 14 amino acids. CDR3 sequence: CASSFGTGINTIYF. The CDR3 DNA reads as TGTGCCAGCAGCTTCGGGACAGGGATTAACACCATATATTTT.

The rearrangement uses TRBV4-3 and TRBJ2-2, with D possibly TRBD2 on 5 matching bases. Germline CDR1 reads LGHNA; CDR2 reads YSLEER. V gave up 4 bases and J gave up 5 bases, with 11 bases separating them. The CDR3 loop spans 14 amino acids. The CDR3 sequence is CASSRGLRTGELFF. In nucleotides, the CDR3 is TGCGCCAGCAGCCGAGGGCTGCGGACCGGGGAGCTGTTTTTT.

In nucleotides, the CDR3 is TGTGCCAGCAGCTTAGTTGCCACTCCGTCCGGGGAGCTGTTTTTT. This gives the protein CASSLVATPSGELFF. The chain couples TRBV7-9 to TRBJ2-2, with D hard to call. The CDR3 covers 15 residues. The ends were cut back, 1 base at V and 6 bases at J, with 12 bases in the middle. The germline V gene encodes CDR1 SEHNR and CDR2 FQNEAQ (reference sequence).

The rearrangement links TRBV7-9 to TRBJ2-7, with D possibly TRBD1 on 6 matching bases. V was cut by 5 bases and J by 0 bases, with 14 bases left in between. Germline CDR1 and CDR2: SEHNR and FQNEAQ (reference sequence). This CDR3 is 15 amino acids long. CDR3 sequence (DNA): TGTGCCAGCAGCAGTGGACAGATCCTCTCCTACGAGCAGTACTTC. Translation gives CASSSGQILSYEQYF.

This clone was counted once. The gene calls are TRBV6-1 and TRBJ2-7, with a possible D match to TRBD1 (5 bases). The CDR3 consists of 13 residues. The germline V gene has CDR1 MNHNS and CDR2 SASEGT. V shed 3 bases and J shed 1 base, with 7 bases lying between them. The CDR3 region is CASSEDMSYEQYF. The CDR3 coding sequence is TGTGCCAGCAGTGAGGACATGTCCTACGAGCAGTACTTC.

This chain joins TRBV4-1 and TRBJ2-3, with unresolved D. Trimming took 0 bases from V and 4 from J, leaving 8 bases between them. Germline CDR1 reads MGHRA; CDR2 reads YSYEKL. The CDR3 runs 14 residues. CDR3 nucleotide sequence: TGCGCCAGCAGCCAAGAGGTCAGATCAGATACGCAGTATTTT. Its protein product is CASSQEVRSDTQYF.

Of note for this clone: The same CDR3 can be traced to other DNA sequences in this sample. The rearrangement uses TRBV7-3 and TRBJ1-1, with 7 bases lining up with TRBD1. V lost 3 bases to trimming and J lost 5 bases; unmatched junction nucleotides: 9. Germline values: CDR1 SGHTA, CDR2 FQGTGA. The CDR3 runs 15 residues. CDR3: CASSLTHRGGTEAFF. CDR3 in DNA: TGTGCCAGCAGCTTGACCCACAGGGGTGGTACTGAAGCTTTCTTT. Complete variable domain (other parts from reference TRBV7-3 and TRBJ1-1): GAGVSQTPSNKVTEKGKYVELRCDPISGHTALYWYRQSLGQGPEFLIYFQGTGAADDSGLPNDRFFAVRPEGSVSTLKIQRTERGDSAVYLCASSLTHRGGTEAFFGQGTRLTVV.

The chain joins TRBV7-3 to TRBJ2-2; D uncertain. V was cut by 5 bases and J by 7 bases, with 11 bases left in between. CDR3 length: 13 amino acids. Per germline, CDR1 SGHTA and CDR2 FQGTGA. The CDR3 loop reads CASSPSLGGELFF. CDR3 nucleotide sequence: TGTGCCAGCAGCCCCTCGTTAGGCGGGGAGCTGTTTTTT.

The V call is TRBV28, the J call TRBJ2-7; D possibly corresponds to TRBD2 (6 bases). V was shortened by 7 bases and J by 0 bases, with 7 bases between the two germline ends. The germline V gene encodes CDR1 MDHEN and CDR2 SYDVKM. This CDR3 contains 12 residues. The CDR3 loop reads CASTGSSYEQYF. The CDR3 coding sequence is TGTGCCAGCACCGGGAGCTCCTACGAGCAGTACTTC.

The CDR3 DNA reads as TGTGCCAGTAGTATCGGGGAACAGGGTTTTGGGCAGTACTTC. Its protein product is CASSIGEQGFGQYF. The J gene is TRBJ2-7, the V gene TRBV19; the D gene is possibly TRBD1 (6 bases). Germline V gene data show CDR1 as LNHDA and CDR2 as SQIVND (reference sequence). The CDR3 sequence is 14 residues long. Deletions cut 3 bases from V and 9 bases from J, with 18 bases between.

The chain joins TRBV29-1 to TRBJ2-6, with 13 bases fitting TRBD2. J gave up 0 bases and V 7 bases, and 6 bases lay outside the gene matches. This CDR3 has 17 amino acids. Germline V CDR1 and CDR2: SQVTM, ANQGSEA. This CDR3 is CSARGLAGHSGANVLTF. In DNA, the CDR3 is TGCAGCGCGAGGGGACTAGCGGGGCACTCTGGGGCCAACGTCCTGACTTTC.

The chain is built from TRBV6-5 and TRBJ1-5; D gene unclear. The CDR3 contains 14 residues. The V gene lost 0 bases and the J gene lost 8 bases, with 11 bases spanning the gap. CDR1 MNHEY and CDR2 SVGAGI come from the germline V gene. The CDR3 region is CASSYSPAVEPQHF. The CDR3 coding sequence is TGTGCCAGCAGTTACTCTCCCGCGGTAGAGCCCCAGCATTTT.

The chain is built from TRBV15 and TRBJ2-7, with D possibly being TRBD1 (5 bases). The CDR3 covers 13 residues. V dropped 4 bases and J dropped 3 bases, with 10 bases sitting between them. Germline-derived CDR1 and CDR2 are LNHNV and YYDKDF (reference sequence). For the CDR3, the DNA is TGTGCCACCAGCACGACAGCTAACTACGAGCAGTACTTC. Protein: CATSTTANYEQYF.